This entry features one TCR beta chain sequence. What it recognizes is unknown. This sample is part of a study of T-cell memory formation after mild COVID-19. Study-wide points: Cross-reactive memory seemingly joined, as some responding clones were found in pre-infection memory. Day 15 to 85 contracting clones showed balanced CD4/CD8; day 15 to 37 expanders favored CD4+.

One entry per CDR3 protein, called by TCRdb with MiXCR from the 5' RACE reads. This sample has about 210,000 distinct CDR3 sequences, with roughly a tenth found just once. This clonotype was obtained from a man between 18 and 35 years old who had mild COVID-19 (a few samples of this study predate the infection). Cell type and time point are not known. The sample comprised PBMCs or a T cell subset sorted from them (not recorded which).

CDR3 sequence (DNA): TGTGCCAGCAGCTTGACAGTTGGGGAGACCCAGTACTTC. This gives the protein CASSLTVGETQYF. The chain employs TRBV5-5 and TRBJ2-5; D not certain. Germline loops: CDR1 SGHKS, CDR2 YYEKEE (reference sequence). V dropped 1 base and J dropped 5 bases, with 9 bases sitting between them. The CDR3 runs to 13 residues.